This paragraph covers one T cell receptor beta chain sequence. This sample is drawn from a study of blood T cell repertoires in COVID-19. Overall study context: From the United States, Italy and Spain came samples of acute and convalescent COVID-19. Sample material is recorded as cDNA or gDNA derived from T cells, B-cell-depleted T cells, or PBMCs.

The CDR3 contains 16 residues. Germline-derived CDR1 and CDR2 are SGHNT and YYREEE (reference sequence). V lost 2 bases, J lost 4 bases, and 16 bases lay in between. In the authors' methods: Cell counts per sample came from amplifying reference gene primers. The assay was immunoSEQ multiplex PCR, and TCRdb's table has in-frame clones only and misses some. V and J calls and clone size are given by that table; D and trimming were obtained from the DNA. The table includes about half a million clones, roughly 89% detected once. While infection was still active, Seattle patients were enrolled and then followed longitudinally.

This chain connects TRBV5-4 to TRBJ1-3; no definite D call. Sequenced material: peripheral blood. The receptor's source is a man aged 18 to 35 with COVID-19, enrolled during active disease. CDR3 bases: TGTGCCAGCAGCTTACCGGGAGCGGCGTCCGGAAACACCATATATTTT. It is translated as CASSLPGAASGNTIYF. Full variable domain (missing parts from reference TRBV5-4 and TRBJ1-3): ETGVTQSPTHLIKTRGQQVTLRCSSQSGHNTVSWYQQALGQGPQFIFQYYREEENGRGNFPPRFSGLQFPNYSSELNVNALELDDSALYLCASSLPGAASGNTIYFGEGSWLTVV.